Described below is a single T cell receptor (beta chain) sequence and its context. What it binds is not known. Generated by immunoSEQ multiplex PCR, the TCRdb table keeps only in-frame clones and is missing some. The sample contains about 150,000 clones, roughly nine tenths of which appear only once. The CDR3 covers 14 residues. Per germline, CDR1 SEHNR and CDR2 FQNEAQ (reference sequence). Trimming left V 3 bases short and J 8 bases short, with 13 bases between. These data originate in a study of T cell responses to AZD1222 COVID-19 vaccine. Study observations and caveats: An increase in Spike-specific TCR breadth and depth was observed after two AZD1222 doses. Among spike-specific TCRs, nearly half reportedly target unmutated variant regions. There were mostly white British donors and more females than males, and clonal diversity was possibly underestimated.

This receptor was identified in an adult in good health. V usage is TRBV7-9 and J usage is TRBJ2-2; the D gene is possibly TRBD1 (6 bases). This material consisted of peripheral blood, taken on day 0 of MenACWY control vaccination. Here the CDR3 DNA reads TGTGCCAGCAGCTTCACAGGGTTACCGGGGGAGCTGTTTTTT. Amino acids: CASSFTGLPGELFF.